Shown below are 14 T cell receptor beta chains from a single sample sequenced in a study of tumor-infiltrating lymphocytes in primary liver carcinoma (dated by TCRdb to 2016 to 2017). Total RNA and DNA were co-extracted without cell sorting from around 20-30 mg of bulk tissue using the AllPrep DNA/RNA mini kit. TCRdb lists the instrument as Illumina HiSeq 2500. A constant-region primer and ProtoScript II reverse transcriptase were used to reverse-transcribe TCRbeta-specific cDNA from roughly 500 ng total RNA. TCRbeta libraries were built with three nested multiplex PCR rounds, a slightly modified ARM-PCR procedure. Each of the first two PCR rounds ran for approximately 10 cycles and used multiplex TRBV1-TRBV30 forward primers together with a Cbeta reverse primer. Starting from the raw public reads, TCRdb applied fastp trimming at Q25, assembled clones with MiXCR and retained in-frame beta chains. Each CDR3 protein appears once, grouped with its most common genes and DNA. The sample profile shows 80,000 or so distinct CDR3 sequences; roughly two thirds of them were found once. Of the sample, approximately 13% falls within the top ten clones.

Sequenced: liver tumor tissue from sampling region 4. What this sample's cell subset or site label stands for: tumor region T4, right-lateral pole. These TCRs come from an older woman with primary liver carcinoma and hepatitis B virus infection.

This clonotype has just one count. The V call is TRBV29-1, the J call TRBJ1-1; D gene unclear. This CDR3 has 13 amino acids. Per the germline V gene, CDR1 is SQVTM and CDR2 is ANQGSEA. The ends were cut back, 4 bases at V and 8 bases at J, with 17 bases in the middle. The CDR3 spells CSVAALVATEAFF. CDR3 coding DNA: TGCAGCGTTGCGGCCCTAGTGGCCACCGAAGCTTTCTTT.

V usage is TRBV7-2 and J usage is TRBJ2-4, with no clear D. V was cut by 1 base and J by 2 bases, with 9 bases left in between. CDR3 length: 15 residues. Germline loops: CDR1 SGHTA, CDR2 FQGNSA. The CDR3 sequence is CASSLGFGSKNIQYF. As DNA, the CDR3 is TGTGCCAGCAGCTTAGGGTTTGGGTCCAAAAACATTCAGTACTTC.

This clonotype was counted a few times. A read error may explain this, as a much larger clone is one base away. V is TRBV28 and J is TRBJ2-7; unclear D gene. CDR3 length: 12 residues. CDR1 and CDR2 (germline): MDHEN, SYDVKM. Trimming removed 5 bases from V and 3 bases from J, with 8 bases in between. The CDR3 reads CASSAISYEQYF. CDR3 bases: TGTGCCAGCAGTGCTATTAGCTACGAGCAGTACTTC.

This clonotype came up once. This may arise from a read error, as a much more abundant clone is one base away. The gene calls are TRBV28 and TRBJ1-2, with D perhaps TRBD1 (6 bases). The CDR3 loop spans 15 amino acids. CDR1 is MDHEN and CDR2 is SYDVKM in the germline V gene. V lost 7 bases, J lost 4 bases, and 19 bases lay in between. CDR3 region: CASIQGGGAVYGYTF. The CDR3 DNA sequence: TGTGCCAGCATCCAGGGTGGGGGCGCAGTCTATGGCTACACCTTC.

V gene TRBV6-5 combines with J gene TRBJ1-3, with D possibly being TRBD1 (6 bases). Trimming shortened V by 6 bases and J by 0 bases, and 15 bases separated the two germline ends. Germline CDR1 is MNHEY and CDR2 is SVGAGI. There are 16 residues in the CDR3. CDR3 in amino acids: CASRIQYRVSGNTIYF. The CDR3 nucleotides are TGTGCCAGCAGGATTCAATACAGGGTCTCTGGAAACACCATATATTTT.

This clonotype was found many times. The chain couples TRBV7-3 to TRBJ2-1; TRBD2 matches at 12 bases. J was trimmed by 8 bases and V by 1 base; bases with no gene match: 3. Germline CDR1 and CDR2: SGHTA and FQGTGA. This CDR3 comprises 15 residues. As DNA, the CDR3 is TGTGCCAGCAGCTTAATGACTAGCGGGAGCCATGAGCAGTTCTTC. Its translation: CASSLMTSGSHEQFF.

As concerns this clonotype: Relative to the germline gene, one junction end is altered; a read error may explain this. J is TRBJ2-2 and V is TRBV11-2; TRBD1 matches 8 bases. Germline V gene lookup returns CDR1 SGHAT and CDR2 FQNNGV. This CDR3 spans 15 amino acids. CDR3 nucleotide sequence: TGTGCCAGCGGCTTAAGGGACAGGAACACCGGGAAGCTGTTTTTT. Its translation is CASGLRDRNTGKLFF. Full variable domain (missing parts from reference TRBV11-2 and TRBJ2-2): EAGVAQSPRYKIIEKRQSVAFWCNPISGHATLYWYQQILGQGPKLLIQFQNNGVVDDSQLPKDRFSAERLKGVDSTLKIQPAKLEDSAVYLCASGLRDRNTGKLFFGEGSRLTVL.

This clonotype has a handful of counts. This may arise from a read error, as a much more abundant clone is one base away. It is likely a read error, because the conserved phenylalanine at the end of the CDR3 is missing. This chain connects TRBV29-1 to TRBJ1-1; D is uncertain. The CDR3 runs 12 residues. V was trimmed by 5 bases and J by 2 bases, leaving 9 bases between them. The germline V gene has CDR1 SQVTM and CDR2 ANQGSEA. The CDR3, as DNA: TGCAGCGTTAGCCCAAGTAACACTGAAGCTTTCCTT. Protein product: CSVSPSNTEAFL.

V and J are TRBV4-1 and TRBJ2-1; D unresolved. The CDR3 extends over 13 amino acids. V lost 3 bases and J 15 bases, leaving 18 bases between the germline ends. Germline V gene data show CDR1 as MGHRA and CDR2 as YSYEKL. In DNA form, the CDR3 reads TGCGCCAGCAGCCATAACAAGTACAATGGGCCGTTCTTC. Translation: CASSHNKYNGPFF.

The gene calls are TRBV10-1 and TRBJ1-4, with D possibly matching TRBD1 (5 bases). This CDR3 contains 21 residues. The V gene's germline CDR1 is WNHNN and CDR2 SYGVQD (reference sequence). Trimming took off 3 bases at V and 7 bases at J, with 33 bases between the two ends. CDR3 loop: CASSDPGHPIGLCEESEKLFF. The CDR3 bases are TGCGCCAGCAGTGACCCAGGGCACCCCATAGGCCTCTGCGAGGAGAGTGAAAAACTGTTTTTT.

CDR3 sequence reads: CASSPGTGGNYGQYF. The CDR3, as DNA: TGTGCCAGCAGCCCCGGCACAGGGGGCAACTACGGACAGTACTTC. V gene TRBV11-3 combines with J gene TRBJ2-7; TRBD1 agrees at 9 bases. This CDR3 is 15 amino acids long. Germline CDR1 SGHNT, CDR2 YENEEA. The trim removed 5 bases at V and 10 bases at J, leaving 15 bases unmatched. Complete variable domain (other parts from reference TRBV11-3 and TRBJ2-7): EAGVVQSPRYKIIEKKQPVAFWCNPISGHNTLYWYLQNLGQGPELLIRYENEEAVDDSQLPKDRFSAERLKGVDSTLKIQPAELGDSAVYLCASSPGTGGNYGQYFGPGTRLTVT.

This chain links TRBV15 with TRBJ2-1, with no clear D. Germline CDR1 reads LNHNV; CDR2 reads YYDKDF (reference sequence). This CDR3 region has 13 residues. V gave up 1 base and J gave up 10 bases, with 11 bases separating them. This chain's CDR3 is CATSRGGLKEQFF. The CDR3 DNA reads TGTGCCACCAGCAGAGGAGGCCTGAAGGAGCAGTTCTTC.

A word on this clonotype: A junction boundary mismatches the germline segment, possibly from a read error. The gene calls are TRBV6-1 and TRBJ1-2, with D uncertain. Germline CDR1 MNHNS, CDR2 SASEGT. This CDR3 spans 14 amino acids. The CDR3 DNA sequence: TGTGTCAGCAGTGAAATTGGAGGCGGCTATGGCTACACCTTC. Translated, it gives CVSSEIGGGYGYTF.

As to this clonotype: The junction and the germline gene differ at one end; a read error may be behind it. The chain employs TRBV28 and TRBJ2-7; a weak D match, TRBD2 (5 bases). The germline V gene encodes CDR1 MDHEN and CDR2 SYDVKM. This CDR3 spans 18 amino acids. CDR3 loop: CDSSFSGLDSRRSYEQYF. The DNA for the CDR3 is TGTGACAGCAGTTTCTCCGGGCTCGACTCGAGGAGGTCCTACGAGCAGTACTTC.